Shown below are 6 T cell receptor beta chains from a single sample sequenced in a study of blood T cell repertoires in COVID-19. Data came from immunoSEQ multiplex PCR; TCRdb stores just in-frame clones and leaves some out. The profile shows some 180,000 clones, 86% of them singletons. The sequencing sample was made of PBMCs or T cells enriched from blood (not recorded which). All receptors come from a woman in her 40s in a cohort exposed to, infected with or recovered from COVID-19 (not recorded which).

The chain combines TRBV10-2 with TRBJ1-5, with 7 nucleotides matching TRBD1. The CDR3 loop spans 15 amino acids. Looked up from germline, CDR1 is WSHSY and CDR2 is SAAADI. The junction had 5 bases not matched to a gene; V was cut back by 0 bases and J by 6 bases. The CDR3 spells CASSESTGRRQPQHF. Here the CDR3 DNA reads TGCGCCAGCAGTGAGTCGACAGGGAGGCGTCAGCCCCAGCATTTT.

The chain's CDR3 is CASSLSAGGRETQYF. CDR3 coding DNA: TGTGCCAGCAGCTTAAGCGCGGGAGGCAGGGAGACCCAGTACTTC. This chain connects TRBV7-6 to TRBJ2-5; 8 nucleotides agree with TRBD2. The V and J ends lost 2 bases and 5 bases, in that order; junction bases with no gene match: 7. CDR1 and CDR2 (germline): SGHVS, FNYEAQ. This CDR3 is 15 amino acids long.

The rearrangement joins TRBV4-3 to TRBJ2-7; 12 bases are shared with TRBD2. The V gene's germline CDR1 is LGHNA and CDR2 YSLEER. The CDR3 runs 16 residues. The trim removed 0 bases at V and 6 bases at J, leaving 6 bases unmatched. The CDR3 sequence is CASSQDGSSGRAEQYF. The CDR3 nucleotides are TGCGCCAGCAGCCAAGATGGGTCTAGCGGGAGGGCCGAGCAGTACTTC.

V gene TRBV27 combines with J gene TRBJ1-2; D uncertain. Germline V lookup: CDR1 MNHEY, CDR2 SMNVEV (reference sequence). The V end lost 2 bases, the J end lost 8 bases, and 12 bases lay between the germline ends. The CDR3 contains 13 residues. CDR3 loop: CASSLSGYEGYTF. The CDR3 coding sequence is TGTGCCAGCAGTTTAAGCGGATATGAGGGCTACACCTTC.

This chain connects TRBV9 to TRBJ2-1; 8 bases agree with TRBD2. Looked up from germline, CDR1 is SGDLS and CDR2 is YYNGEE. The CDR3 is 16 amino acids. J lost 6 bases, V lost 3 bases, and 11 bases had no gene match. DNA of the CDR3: TGTGCCAGCAGCGCATTTGGCGGGGGGACCGTCAATGAGCAGTTCTTC. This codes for CASSAFGGGTVNEQFF.

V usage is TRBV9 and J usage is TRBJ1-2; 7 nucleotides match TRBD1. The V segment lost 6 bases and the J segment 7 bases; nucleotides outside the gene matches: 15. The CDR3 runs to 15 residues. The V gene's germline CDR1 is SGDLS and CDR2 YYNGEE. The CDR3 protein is CASNLGLKGASGYTF. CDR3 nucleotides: TGTGCCAGCAACCTCGGGTTGAAGGGGGCCAGTGGCTACACCTTC.